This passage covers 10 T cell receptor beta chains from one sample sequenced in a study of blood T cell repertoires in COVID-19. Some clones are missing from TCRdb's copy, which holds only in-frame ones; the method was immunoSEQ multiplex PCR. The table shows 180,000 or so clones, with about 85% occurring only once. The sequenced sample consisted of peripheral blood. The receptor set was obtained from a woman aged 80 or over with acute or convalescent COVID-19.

CDR3 coding DNA: TGCAGCGTGGACTTCTCCTACAATGAGCAGTTCTTC. It encodes CSVDFSYNEQFF. The chain uses TRBV29-1 and TRBJ2-1; D might be TRBD2 (5 bases). Germline V gene sequence: CDR1 SQVTM, CDR2 ANQGSEA. CDR3 length equals 12 residues. V shed 6 bases and J shed 0 bases, with 6 bases lying between them.

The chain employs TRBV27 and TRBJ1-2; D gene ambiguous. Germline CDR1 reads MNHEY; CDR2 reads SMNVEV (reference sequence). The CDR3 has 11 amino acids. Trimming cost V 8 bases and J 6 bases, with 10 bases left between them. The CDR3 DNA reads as TGTGCCAGCTTCTCCGTAGATGGCTACACCTTC. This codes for CASFSVDGYTF.

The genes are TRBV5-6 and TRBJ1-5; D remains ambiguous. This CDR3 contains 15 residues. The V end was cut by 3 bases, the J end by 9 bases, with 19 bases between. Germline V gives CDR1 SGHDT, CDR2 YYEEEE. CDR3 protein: CASSSGLTASAPQHF. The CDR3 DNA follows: TGTGCCAGCAGCTCTGGACTAACTGCCAGCGCGCCCCAGCATTTT.

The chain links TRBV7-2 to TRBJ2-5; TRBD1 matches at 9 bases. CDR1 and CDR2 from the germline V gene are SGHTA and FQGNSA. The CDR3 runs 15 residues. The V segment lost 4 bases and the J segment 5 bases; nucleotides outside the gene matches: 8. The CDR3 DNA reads TGTGCCAGCAGCTATGGACAGGGGAGAAGGGAGACCCAGTACTTC. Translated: CASSYGQGRRETQYF.

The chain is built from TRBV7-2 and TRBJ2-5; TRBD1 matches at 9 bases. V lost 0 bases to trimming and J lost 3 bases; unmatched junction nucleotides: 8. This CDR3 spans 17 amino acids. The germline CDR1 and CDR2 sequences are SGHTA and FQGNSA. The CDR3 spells CASSLARGDRGKETQYF. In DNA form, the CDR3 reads TGTGCCAGCAGCTTAGCGCGGGGAGACAGGGGGAAAGAGACCCAGTACTTC.

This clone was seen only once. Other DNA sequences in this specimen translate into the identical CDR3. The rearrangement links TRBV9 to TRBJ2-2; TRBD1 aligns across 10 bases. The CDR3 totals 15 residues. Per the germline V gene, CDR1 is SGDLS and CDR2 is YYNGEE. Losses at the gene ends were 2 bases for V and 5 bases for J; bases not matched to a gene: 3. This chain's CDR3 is CASSVTGGWTGELFF. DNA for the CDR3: TGTGCCAGCAGCGTGACAGGGGGCTGGACCGGGGAGCTGTTTTTT.

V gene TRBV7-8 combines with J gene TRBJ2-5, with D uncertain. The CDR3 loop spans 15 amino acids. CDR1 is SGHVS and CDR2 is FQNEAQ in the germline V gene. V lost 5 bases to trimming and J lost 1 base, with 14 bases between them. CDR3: CASSATETSQETQYF. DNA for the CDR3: TGTGCCAGCAGCGCGACGGAGACCTCCCAAGAGACCCAGTACTTC.

As DNA, the CDR3 is TGTGCCAGCTCGCAGACCGGGACAGGGGAAGGAAACACCATATATTTT. As protein: CASSQTGTGEGNTIYF. The chain recombines TRBV18 with TRBJ1-3, with TRBD1 matching over 10 bases. Germline-derived CDR1 and CDR2 are KGHSH and LQKENI. The length of the CDR3 is 16 residues. J gave up 4 bases and V 6 bases, and 9 bases lay outside the gene matches.

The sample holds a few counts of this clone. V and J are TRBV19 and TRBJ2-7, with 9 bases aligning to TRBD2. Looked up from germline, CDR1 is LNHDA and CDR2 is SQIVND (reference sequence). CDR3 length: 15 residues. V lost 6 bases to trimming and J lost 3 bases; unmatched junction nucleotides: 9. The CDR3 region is CASSHQAGGIYEQYF. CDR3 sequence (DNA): TGTGCCAGTAGCCACCAAGCGGGGGGAATCTACGAGCAGTACTTC.

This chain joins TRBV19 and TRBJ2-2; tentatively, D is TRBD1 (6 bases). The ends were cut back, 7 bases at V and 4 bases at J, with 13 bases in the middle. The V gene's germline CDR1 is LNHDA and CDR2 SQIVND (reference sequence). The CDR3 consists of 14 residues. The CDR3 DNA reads TGTGCCAGTACGGTACAGGGCCCCACCGGGGAGCTGTTTTTT. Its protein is CASTVQGPTGELFF.